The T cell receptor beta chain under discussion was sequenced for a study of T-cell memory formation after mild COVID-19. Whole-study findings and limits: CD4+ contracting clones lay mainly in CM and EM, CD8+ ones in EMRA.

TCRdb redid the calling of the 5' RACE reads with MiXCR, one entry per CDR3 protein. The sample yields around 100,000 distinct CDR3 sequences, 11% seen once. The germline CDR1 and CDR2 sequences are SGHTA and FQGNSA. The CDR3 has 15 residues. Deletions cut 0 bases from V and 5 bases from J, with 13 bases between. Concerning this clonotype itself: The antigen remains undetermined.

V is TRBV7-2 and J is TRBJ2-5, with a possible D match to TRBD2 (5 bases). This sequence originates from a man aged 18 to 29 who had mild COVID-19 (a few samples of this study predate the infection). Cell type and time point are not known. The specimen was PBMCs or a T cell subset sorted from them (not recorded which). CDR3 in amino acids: CASSLAPRLLETQYF. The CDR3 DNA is TGTGCCAGCAGCTTAGCGCCTCGACTACTGGAGACCCAGTACTTC.